The 2 T cell receptor beta chains reported below all come from one sample, sequenced in a study of patients and donors after allogeneic stem cell transplantation. TCRdb reprocessed the RT-PCR reads with MiXCR, giving one entry per CDR3 protein. The table includes about 410,000 distinct CDR3 sequences, 16% detected once. The sample consisted of blood, either unsorted or a sorted T cell fraction (not recorded which). These receptors all stem from a human donor who was either an allogeneic HSCT recipient or a stem cell or donor lymphocyte infusion donor (not recorded which). It is not recorded whose cells these are; they may come from a transplant donor.

The chain is built from TRBV9 and TRBJ1-1; perhaps TRBD1 as D (5 bases). V was clipped by 0 bases and J by 4 bases, with 10 bases between them. Looked up from germline, CDR1 is SGDLS and CDR2 is YYNGEE. CDR3 length equals 14 residues. The CDR3 loop is CASSVEVGPTEAFF. The DNA of the CDR3 is TGTGCCAGCAGCGTAGAGGTGGGGCCCACTGAAGCTTTCTTT.

The CDR3 loop is CASSPQRAGVRNEQFF. The DNA of the CDR3 is TGTGCCAGCTCACCACAAAGGGCGGGGGTACGCAATGAGCAGTTCTTC. The chain is built from TRBV18 and TRBJ2-1; 7 positions agree with TRBD2. Germline trimming cut 1 base from V and 6 bases from J; bases unmatched to any gene: 9. CDR3 length: 16 amino acids. From germline, CDR1 is KGHSH and CDR2 LQKENI.